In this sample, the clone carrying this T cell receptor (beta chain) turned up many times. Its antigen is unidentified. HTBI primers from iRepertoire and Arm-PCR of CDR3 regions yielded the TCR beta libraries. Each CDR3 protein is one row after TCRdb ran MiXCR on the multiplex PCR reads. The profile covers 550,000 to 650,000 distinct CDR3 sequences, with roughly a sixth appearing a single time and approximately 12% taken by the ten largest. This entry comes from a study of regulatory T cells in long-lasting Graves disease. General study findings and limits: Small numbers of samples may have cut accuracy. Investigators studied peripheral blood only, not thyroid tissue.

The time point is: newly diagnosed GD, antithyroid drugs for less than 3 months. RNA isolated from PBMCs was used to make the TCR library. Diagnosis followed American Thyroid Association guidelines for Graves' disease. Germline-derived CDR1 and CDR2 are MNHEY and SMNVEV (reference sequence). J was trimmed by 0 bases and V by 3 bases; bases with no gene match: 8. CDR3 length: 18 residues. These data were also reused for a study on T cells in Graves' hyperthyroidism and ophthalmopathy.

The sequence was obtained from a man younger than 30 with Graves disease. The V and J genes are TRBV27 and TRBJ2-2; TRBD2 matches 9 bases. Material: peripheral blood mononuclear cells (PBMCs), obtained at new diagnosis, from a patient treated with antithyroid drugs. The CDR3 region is CASSFGRASGANTGELFF. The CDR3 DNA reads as TGTGCCAGCAGTTTCGGCCGGGCTAGCGGGGCGAACACCGGGGAGCTGTTTTTT.